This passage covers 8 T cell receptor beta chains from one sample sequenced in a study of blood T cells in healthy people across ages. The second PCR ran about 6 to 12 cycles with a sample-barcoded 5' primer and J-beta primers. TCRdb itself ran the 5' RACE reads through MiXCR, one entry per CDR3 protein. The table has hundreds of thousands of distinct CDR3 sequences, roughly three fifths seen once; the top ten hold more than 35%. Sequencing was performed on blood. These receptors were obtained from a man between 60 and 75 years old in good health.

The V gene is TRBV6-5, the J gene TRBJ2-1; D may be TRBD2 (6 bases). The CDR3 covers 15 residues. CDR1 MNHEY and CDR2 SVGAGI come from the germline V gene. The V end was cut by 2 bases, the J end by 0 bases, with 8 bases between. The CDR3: CASSYVGGSYNEQFF. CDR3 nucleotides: TGTGCCAGCAGTTACGTCGGGGGCTCCTACAATGAGCAGTTCTTC.

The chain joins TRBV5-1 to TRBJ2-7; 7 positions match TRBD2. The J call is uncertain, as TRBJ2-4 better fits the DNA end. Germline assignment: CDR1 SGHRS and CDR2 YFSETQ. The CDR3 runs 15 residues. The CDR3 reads CASSLAGGEGIIQYF. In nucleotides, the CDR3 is TGCGCCAGCAGCTTGGCCGGAGGGGAGGGAATCATTCAGTACTTC.

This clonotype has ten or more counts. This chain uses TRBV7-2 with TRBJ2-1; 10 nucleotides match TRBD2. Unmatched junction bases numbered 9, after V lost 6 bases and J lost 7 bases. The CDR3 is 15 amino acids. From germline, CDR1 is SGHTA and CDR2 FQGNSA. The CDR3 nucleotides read TGTGCCAGCAGTTTGGCTAGCGGGGGAAATAATGAGCAGTTCTTC. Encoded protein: CASSLASGGNNEQFF.

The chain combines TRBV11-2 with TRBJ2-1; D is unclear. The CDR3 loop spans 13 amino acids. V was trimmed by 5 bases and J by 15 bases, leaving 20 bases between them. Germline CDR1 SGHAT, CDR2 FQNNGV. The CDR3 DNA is TGTGCCAGCAGCGTCGAAATCCGGGTACAGCTGTTCTTC. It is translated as CASSVEIRVQLFF.

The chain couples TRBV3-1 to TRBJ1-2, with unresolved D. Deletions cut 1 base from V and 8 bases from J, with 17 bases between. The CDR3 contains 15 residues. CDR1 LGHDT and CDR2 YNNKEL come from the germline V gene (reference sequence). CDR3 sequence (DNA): TGTGCCAGCAGCCAAGTCGGCAGGCGCTTAGGGGGCTACACCTTC. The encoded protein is CASSQVGRRLGGYTF.

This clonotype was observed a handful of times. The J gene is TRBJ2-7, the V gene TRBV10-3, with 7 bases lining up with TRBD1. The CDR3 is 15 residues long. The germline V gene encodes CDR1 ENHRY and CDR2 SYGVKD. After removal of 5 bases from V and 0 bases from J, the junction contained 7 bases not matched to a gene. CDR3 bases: TGTGCCATCAGTCGCGGACAGGACAGCTCCTACGAGCAGTACTTC. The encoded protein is CAISRGQDSSYEQYF.

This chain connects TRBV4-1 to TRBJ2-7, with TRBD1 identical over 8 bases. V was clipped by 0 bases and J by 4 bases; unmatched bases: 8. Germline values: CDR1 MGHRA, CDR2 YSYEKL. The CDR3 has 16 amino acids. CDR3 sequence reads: CASSQERTGNGYEQYF. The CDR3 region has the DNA TGCGCCAGCAGCCAAGAGAGGACAGGGAACGGGTACGAGCAGTACTTC.

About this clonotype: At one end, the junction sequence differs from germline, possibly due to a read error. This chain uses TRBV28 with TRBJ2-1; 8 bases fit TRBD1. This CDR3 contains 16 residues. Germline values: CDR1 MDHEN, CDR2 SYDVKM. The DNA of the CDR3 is TGTGCCAGCAGTTATGGTGGGACAGGAGCCTATAATGAGCAGTTCTTC. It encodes CASSYGGTGAYNEQFF.